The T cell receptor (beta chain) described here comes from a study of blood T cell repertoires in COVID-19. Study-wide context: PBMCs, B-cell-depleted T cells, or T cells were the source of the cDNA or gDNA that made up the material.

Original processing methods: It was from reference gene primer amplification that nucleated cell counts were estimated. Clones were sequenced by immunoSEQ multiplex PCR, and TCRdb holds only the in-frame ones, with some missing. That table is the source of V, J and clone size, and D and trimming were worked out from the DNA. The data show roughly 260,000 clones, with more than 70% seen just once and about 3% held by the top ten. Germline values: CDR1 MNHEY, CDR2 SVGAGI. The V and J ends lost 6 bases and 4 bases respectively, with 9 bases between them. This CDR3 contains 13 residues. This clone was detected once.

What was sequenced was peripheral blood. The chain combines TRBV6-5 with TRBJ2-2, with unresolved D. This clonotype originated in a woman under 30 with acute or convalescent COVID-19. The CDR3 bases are TGTGCCAGCAGCCCACCGAGCACCGGGGAGCTGTTTTTT. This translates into CASSPPSTGELFF.